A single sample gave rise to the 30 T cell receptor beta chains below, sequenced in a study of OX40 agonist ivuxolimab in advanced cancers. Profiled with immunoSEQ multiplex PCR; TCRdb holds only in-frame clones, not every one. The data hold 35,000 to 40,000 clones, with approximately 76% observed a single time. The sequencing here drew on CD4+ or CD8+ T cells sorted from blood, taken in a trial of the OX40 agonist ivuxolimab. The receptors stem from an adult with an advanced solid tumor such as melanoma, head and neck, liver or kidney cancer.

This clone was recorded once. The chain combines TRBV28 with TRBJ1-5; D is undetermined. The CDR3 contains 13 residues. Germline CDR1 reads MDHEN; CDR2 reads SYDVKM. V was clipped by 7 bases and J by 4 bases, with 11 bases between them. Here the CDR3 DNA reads TGTGCCAGCAACTGGGGAATTAATCAGCCCCAGCATTTT. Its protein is CASNWGINQPQHF.

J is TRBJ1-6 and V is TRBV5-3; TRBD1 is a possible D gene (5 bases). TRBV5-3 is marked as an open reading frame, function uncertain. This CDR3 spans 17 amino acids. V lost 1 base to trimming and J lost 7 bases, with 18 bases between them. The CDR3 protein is CARSLSYTTQANSPLHF. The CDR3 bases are TGTGCCAGAAGCTTGTCGTATACGACACAGGCCAATTCACCCCTCCACTTT.

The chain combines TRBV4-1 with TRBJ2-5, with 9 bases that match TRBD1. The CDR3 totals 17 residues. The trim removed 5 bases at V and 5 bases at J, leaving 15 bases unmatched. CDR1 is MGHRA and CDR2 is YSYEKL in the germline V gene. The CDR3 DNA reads TGCGCCAGCAGCGAAGGATTTCCGGGACAGGGAAATGAGACCCAGTACTTC. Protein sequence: CASSEGFPGQGNETQYF.

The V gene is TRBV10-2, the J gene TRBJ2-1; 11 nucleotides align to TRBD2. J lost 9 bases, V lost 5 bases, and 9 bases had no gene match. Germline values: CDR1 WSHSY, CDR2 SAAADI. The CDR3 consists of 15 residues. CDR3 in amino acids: CASSHSGGAGREQFF. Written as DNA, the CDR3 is TGCGCCAGCAGTCATAGCGGGGGGGCCGGCCGTGAGCAGTTCTTC.

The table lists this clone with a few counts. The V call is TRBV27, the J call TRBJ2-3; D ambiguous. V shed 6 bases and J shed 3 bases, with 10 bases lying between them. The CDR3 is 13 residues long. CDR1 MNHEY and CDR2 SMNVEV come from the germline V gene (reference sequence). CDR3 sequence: CASSHGPTDTQYF. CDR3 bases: TGTGCCAGCAGCCACGGGCCTACAGATACGCAGTATTTT.

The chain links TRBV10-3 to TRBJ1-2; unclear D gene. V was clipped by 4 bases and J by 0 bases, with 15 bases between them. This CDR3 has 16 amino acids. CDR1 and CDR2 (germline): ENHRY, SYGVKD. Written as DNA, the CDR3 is TGTGCCATCAGTGTTCCTTACGGGGATCCTAACTATGGCTACACCTTC. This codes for CAISVPYGDPNYGYTF.

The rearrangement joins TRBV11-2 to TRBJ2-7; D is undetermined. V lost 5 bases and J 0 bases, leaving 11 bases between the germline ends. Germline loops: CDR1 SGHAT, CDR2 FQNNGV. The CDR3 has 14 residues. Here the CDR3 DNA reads TGTGCCAGCAGCAACCTGCGGAGCTCCTACGAGCAGTACTTC. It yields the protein CASSNLRSSYEQYF.

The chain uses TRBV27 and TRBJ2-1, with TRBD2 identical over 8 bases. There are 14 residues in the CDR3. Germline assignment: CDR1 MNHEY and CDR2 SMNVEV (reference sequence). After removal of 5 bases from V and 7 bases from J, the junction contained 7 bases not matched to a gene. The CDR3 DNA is TGTGCCAGCAGTAGGATAGCGGGGTTAAATGAGCAGTTCTTC. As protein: CASSRIAGLNEQFF.

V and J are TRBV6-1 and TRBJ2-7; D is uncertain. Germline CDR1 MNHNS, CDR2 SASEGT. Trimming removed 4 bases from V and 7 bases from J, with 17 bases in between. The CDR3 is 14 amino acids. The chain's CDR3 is CASSVRHQRWEQYV. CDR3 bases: TGTGCCAGCAGTGTCCGACATCAAAGGTGGGAGCAGTACGTC.

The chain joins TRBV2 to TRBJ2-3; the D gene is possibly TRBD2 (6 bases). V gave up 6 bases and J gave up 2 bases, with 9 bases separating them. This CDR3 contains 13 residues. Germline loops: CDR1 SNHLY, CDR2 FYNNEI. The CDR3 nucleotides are TGTGCCAGCAGATGGAGGGTCACAGATACGCAGTATTTT. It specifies CASRWRVTDTQYF. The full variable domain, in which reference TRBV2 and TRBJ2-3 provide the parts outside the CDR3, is EPEVTQTPSHQVTQMGQEVILRCVPISNHLYFYWYRQILGQKVEFLVSFYNNEISEKSEIFDDQFSVERPDGSNFTLKIRSTKLEDSAMYFCASRWRVTDTQYFGPGTRLTVL.

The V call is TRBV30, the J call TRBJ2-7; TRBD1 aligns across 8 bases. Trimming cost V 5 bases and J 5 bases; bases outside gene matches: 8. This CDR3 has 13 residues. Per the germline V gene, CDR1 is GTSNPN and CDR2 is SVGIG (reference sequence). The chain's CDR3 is CAWQRTGRHEQYF. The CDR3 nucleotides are TGTGCCTGGCAGAGGACAGGGAGGCACGAGCAGTACTTC.

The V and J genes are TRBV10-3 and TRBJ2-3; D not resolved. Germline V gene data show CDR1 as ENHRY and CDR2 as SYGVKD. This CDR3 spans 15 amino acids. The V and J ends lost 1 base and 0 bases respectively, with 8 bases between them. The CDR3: CAISELGTSTDTQYF. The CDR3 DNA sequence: TGTGCCATCAGTGAGTTGGGAACTAGCACAGATACGCAGTATTTT.

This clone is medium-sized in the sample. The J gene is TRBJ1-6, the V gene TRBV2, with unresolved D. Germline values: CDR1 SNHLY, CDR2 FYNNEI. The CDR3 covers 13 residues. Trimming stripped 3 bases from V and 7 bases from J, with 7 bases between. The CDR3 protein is CASSELQNSPLHF. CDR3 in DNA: TGTGCCAGCAGTGAGTTGCAAAATTCACCCCTCCACTTT.

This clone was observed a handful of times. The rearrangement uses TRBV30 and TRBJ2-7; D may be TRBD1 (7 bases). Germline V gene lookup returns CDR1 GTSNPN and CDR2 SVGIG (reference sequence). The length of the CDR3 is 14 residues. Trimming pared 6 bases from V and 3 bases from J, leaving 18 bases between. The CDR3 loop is CACFGAGQFYEQYF. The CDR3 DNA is TGTGCCTGTTTTGGGGCGGGACAGTTCTACGAGCAGTACTTC.

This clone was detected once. The CDR3 spells CASSSGTVNEKLFF. CDR3 DNA sequence: TGTGCCAGCAGTTCCGGGACAGTTAATGAAAAACTGTTTTTT. The J gene is TRBJ1-4, the V gene TRBV28; 7 bases align to TRBD1. V lost 4 bases, J lost 4 bases, and 3 bases stayed unmatched. Per the germline V gene, CDR1 is MDHEN and CDR2 is SYDVKM. The CDR3 has 14 residues.

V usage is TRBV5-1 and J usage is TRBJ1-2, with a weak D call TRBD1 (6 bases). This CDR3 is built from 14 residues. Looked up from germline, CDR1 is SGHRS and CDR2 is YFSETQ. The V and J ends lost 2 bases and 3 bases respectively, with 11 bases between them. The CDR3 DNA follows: TGCGCCAGCAGCTTCGTAGGGGGGTACTATGGCTACACCTTC. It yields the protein CASSFVGGYYGYTF.

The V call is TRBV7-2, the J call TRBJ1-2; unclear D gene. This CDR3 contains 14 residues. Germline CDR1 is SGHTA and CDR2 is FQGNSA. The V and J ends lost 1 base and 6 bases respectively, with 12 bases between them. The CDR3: CASSLGRESNGYTF. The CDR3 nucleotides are TGTGCCAGCAGCTTAGGAAGGGAGTCGAATGGCTACACCTTC.

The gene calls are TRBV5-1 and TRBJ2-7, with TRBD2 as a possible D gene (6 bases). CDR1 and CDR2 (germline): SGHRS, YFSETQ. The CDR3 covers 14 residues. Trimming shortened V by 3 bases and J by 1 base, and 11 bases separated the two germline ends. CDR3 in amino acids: CASSSGTASYEQYF. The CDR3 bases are TGCGCCAGCAGCTCCGGGACTGCATCCTACGAGCAGTACTTC. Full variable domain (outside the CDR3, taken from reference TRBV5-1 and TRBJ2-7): KAGVTQTPRYLIKTRGQQVTLSCSPISGHRSVSWYQQTPGQGLQFLFEYFSETQRNKGNFPGRFSGRQFSNSRSEMNVSTLELGDSALYLCASSSGTASYEQYFGPGTRLTVT.

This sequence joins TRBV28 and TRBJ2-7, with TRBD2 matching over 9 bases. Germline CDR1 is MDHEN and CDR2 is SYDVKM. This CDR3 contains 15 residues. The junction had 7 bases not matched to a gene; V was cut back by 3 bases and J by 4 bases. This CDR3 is CASSFFGTSMYEQYF. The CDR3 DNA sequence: TGTGCCAGCAGTTTCTTTGGGACTAGCATGTACGAGCAGTACTTC.

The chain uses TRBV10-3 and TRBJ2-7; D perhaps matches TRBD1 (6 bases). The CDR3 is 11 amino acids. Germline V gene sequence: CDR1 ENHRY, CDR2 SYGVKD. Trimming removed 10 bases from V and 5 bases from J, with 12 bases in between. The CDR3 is CATQGLHEQYF. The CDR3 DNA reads TGTGCCACACAGGGTCTACACGAGCAGTACTTC.

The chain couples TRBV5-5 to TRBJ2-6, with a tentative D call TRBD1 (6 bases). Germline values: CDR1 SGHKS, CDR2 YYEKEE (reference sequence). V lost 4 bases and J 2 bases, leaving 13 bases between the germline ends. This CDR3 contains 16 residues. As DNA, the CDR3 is TGTGCCAGCAGCCAAACCTCAGGGGCTGGGGCCAACGTCCTGACTTTC. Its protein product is CASSQTSGAGANVLTF.

CDR3 bases: TGTGCCAGCAGCTCCACTCCGGGACAATACAATGAGCAGTTCTTC. Translating it yields CASSSTPGQYNEQFF. The rearrangement joins TRBV7-8 to TRBJ2-1; the D gene is possibly TRBD1 (6 bases). V lost 4 bases to trimming and J lost 4 bases, with 14 bases between them. This CDR3 has 15 residues. The germline V gene encodes CDR1 SGHVS and CDR2 FQNEAQ.

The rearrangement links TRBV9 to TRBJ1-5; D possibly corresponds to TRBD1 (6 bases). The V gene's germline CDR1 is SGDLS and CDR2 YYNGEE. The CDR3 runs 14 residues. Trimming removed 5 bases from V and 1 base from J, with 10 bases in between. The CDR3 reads CASSAGVSNQPQHF. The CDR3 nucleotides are TGTGCCAGCAGTGCAGGGGTCAGCAATCAGCCCCAGCATTTT. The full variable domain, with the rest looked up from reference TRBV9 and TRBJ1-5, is DSGVTQTPKHLITATGQRVTLRCSPRSGDLSVYWYQQSLDQGLQFLIQYYNGEERAKGNILERFSAQQFPDLHSELNLSSLELGDSALYFCASSAGVSNQPQHFGDGTRLSIL.

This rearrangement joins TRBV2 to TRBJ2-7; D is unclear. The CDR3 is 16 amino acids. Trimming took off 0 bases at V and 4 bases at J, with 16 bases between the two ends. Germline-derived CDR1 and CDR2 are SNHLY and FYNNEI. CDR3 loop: CASSEASLMSPYEQYV. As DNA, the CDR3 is TGTGCCAGCAGTGAAGCCTCCCTGATGTCCCCTTACGAGCAGTACGTC.

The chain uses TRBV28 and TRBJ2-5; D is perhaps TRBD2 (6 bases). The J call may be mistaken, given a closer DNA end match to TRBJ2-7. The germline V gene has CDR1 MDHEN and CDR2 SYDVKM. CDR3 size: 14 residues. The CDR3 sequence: CASSLGGVGHEQYF. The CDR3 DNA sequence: TGTGCCAGCAGTTTAGGAGGGGTAGGCCACGAGCAGTACTTC.

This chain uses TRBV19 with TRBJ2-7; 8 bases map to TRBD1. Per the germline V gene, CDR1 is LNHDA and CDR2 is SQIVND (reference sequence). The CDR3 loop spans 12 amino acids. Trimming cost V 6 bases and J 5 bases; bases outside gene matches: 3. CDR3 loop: CASRDREHEQYF. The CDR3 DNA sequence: TGTGCCAGTAGGGACAGGGAGCACGAGCAGTACTTC.

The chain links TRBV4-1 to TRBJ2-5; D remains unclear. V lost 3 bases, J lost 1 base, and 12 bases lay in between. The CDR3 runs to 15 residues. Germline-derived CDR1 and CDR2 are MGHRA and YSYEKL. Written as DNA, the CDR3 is TGCGCCAGCAGCCACGGCCCCTTAATCCAAGAGACCCAGTACTTC. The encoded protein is CASSHGPLIQETQYF.

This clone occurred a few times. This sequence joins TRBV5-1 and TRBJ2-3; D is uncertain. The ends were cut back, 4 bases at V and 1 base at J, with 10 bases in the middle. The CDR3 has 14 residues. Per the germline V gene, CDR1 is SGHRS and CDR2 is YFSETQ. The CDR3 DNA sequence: TGCGCCAGCAGCCCTCGGCCCCGCACAGATACGCAGTATTTT. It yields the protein CASSPRPRTDTQYF.

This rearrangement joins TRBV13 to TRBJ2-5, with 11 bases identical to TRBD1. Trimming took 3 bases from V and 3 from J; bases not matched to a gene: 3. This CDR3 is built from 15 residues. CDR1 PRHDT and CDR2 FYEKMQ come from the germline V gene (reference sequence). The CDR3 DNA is TGTGCCAGCAGCTTCCGGGACAGGGGGAAAGAGACCCAGTACTTC. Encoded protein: CASSFRDRGKETQYF.

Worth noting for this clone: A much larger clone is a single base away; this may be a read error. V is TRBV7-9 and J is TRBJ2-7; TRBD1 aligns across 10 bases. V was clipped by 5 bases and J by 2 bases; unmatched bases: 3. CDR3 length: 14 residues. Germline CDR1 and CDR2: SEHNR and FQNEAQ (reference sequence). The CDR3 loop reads CASSPGQGPYEQYV. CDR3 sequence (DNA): TGTGCCAGCAGCCCGGGACAGGGGCCCTACGAGCAGTACGTC.